The 20 T cell receptor beta chains below come from one sample, sequenced in a study of blood T cell repertoires in COVID-19. Only in-frame clones appear in the TCRdb table, and some are missing; sequencing was by immunoSEQ multiplex PCR. Here the sample spans 430,000 or so clones, around 89% being singletons. Sequencing was performed on PBMCs or T cells enriched from blood (not recorded which). Source of these receptors: a woman aged 40 to 55 who had recovered from COVID-19.

The chain joins TRBV6-2 or TRBV6-3 to TRBJ2-3; 7 nucleotides match TRBD2. Trimming at V came to 2 bases and at J to 2 bases, leaving 10 bases not matched to a gene. The germline gives CDR1 MNHEY, CDR2 SVGEGT. CDR3 length: 17 residues. Here the CDR3 reads CASSYLGRALTTDTQYF. Here the CDR3 DNA reads TGTGCCAGCAGTTACCTTGGGAGGGCCTTAACCACAGATACGCAGTATTTT.

The rearrangement uses TRBV27 and TRBJ1-1; D call uncertain. CDR1 is MNHEY and CDR2 is SMNVEV in the germline V gene (reference sequence). The length of the CDR3 is 9 residues. V was cut by 8 bases and J by 12 bases, with 10 bases left in between. Here the CDR3 DNA reads TGTGCCAGCCTAACTCTTCCTTTCTTT. The encoded protein is CASLTLPFF.

CDR3: CASSHPGQGYGYTF. DNA for the CDR3: TGTGCCAGTAGTCACCCAGGGCAGGGCTATGGCTACACCTTC. The J gene is TRBJ1-2, the V gene TRBV19; tentative D call: TRBD1 (5 bases). The germline CDR1 and CDR2 sequences are LNHDA and SQIVND (reference sequence). V was trimmed by 5 bases and J by 4 bases, leaving 14 bases between them. This CDR3 contains 14 residues.

This clone was observed a few times. The V call is TRBV10-1, the J call TRBJ2-2; 10 bases map to TRBD2. Germline V gene lookup returns CDR1 WNHNN and CDR2 SYGVQD (reference sequence). This CDR3 comprises 14 residues. J lost 8 bases, V lost 8 bases, and 8 bases had no gene match. The CDR3 spells CASGLAGVRGELFF. The CDR3 DNA reads TGCGCCAGCGGGCTAGCGGGAGTACGAGGGGAGCTGTTTTTT.

The rearrangement links TRBV4-3 to TRBJ2-4, with D possibly matching TRBD1 (6 bases). The V end lost 0 bases, the J end lost 2 bases, and 8 bases lay between the germline ends. Germline V gene data show CDR1 as LGHNA and CDR2 as YSLEER. CDR3 length equals 15 residues. CDR3 DNA sequence: TGCGCCAGCAGCCAAGAACAGGGTCCCAAAAACATTCAGTACTTC. This codes for CASSQEQGPKNIQYF.

On this clone: At one end the junction does not follow the germline gene, possibly because of a read error. The V and J genes are TRBV2 and TRBJ1-2, with no clear D. Per germline, CDR1 SNHLY and CDR2 FYNNEI. The CDR3 spans 12 residues. In DNA, the CDR3 is TGTGCCAGCACGGAGTCGACTCCTCAACACTTCTTC. This translates into CASTESTPQHFF.

This clone is a singleton in its sample. The chain links TRBV5-4 to TRBJ2-7; the match to TRBD1 covers 9 bases. CDR3 size: 15 residues. Per the germline V gene, CDR1 is SGHNT and CDR2 is YYREEE (reference sequence). The trim removed 1 base at V and 5 bases at J, leaving 7 bases unmatched. The CDR3 DNA follows: TGTGCCAGCAGCTTGACAGGGGGCGAAGCAAACGAGCAGTACTTC. Amino acid sequence: CASSLTGGEANEQYF.

This chain links TRBV19 with TRBJ1-2; 8 bases are a match to TRBD1. The CDR3 is 16 amino acids. CDR1 and CDR2 (germline): LNHDA, SQIVND (reference sequence). With 5 bases clipped from V and 1 base from J, the junction kept 9 bases outside the gene matches. CDR3 residues: CASSSQGQADNYGYTF. The CDR3 DNA reads as TGTGCCAGTAGTTCCCAGGGACAGGCTGATAACTATGGCTACACCTTC. The full variable domain, completed using reference TRBV19 and TRBJ1-2, is DGGITQSPKYLFRKEGQNVTLSCEQNLNHDAMYWYRQDPGQGLRLIYYSQIVNDFQKGDIAEGYSVSREKKESFPLTVTSAQKNPTAFYLCASSSQGQADNYGYTFGSGTRLTVV.

The chain has TRBV12-5 and TRBJ2-1; D is perhaps TRBD2 (6 bases). The CDR3 is made up of 15 amino acids. The germline gives CDR1 LGHNT, CDR2 FRNRAP. Trimming took off 0 bases at V and 5 bases at J, with 11 bases between the two ends. The CDR3 loop is CASGLVLAEDNEQFF. In DNA form, the CDR3 reads TGTGCTAGTGGTTTGGTACTAGCAGAAGACAATGAGCAGTTCTTC.

The rearrangement joins TRBV4-3 to TRBJ2-7; 9 bases are a match to TRBD1. There are 15 residues in the CDR3. The V gene end was trimmed by 0 bases and the J gene end by 2 bases; junction bases not matched to a gene: 2. Germline assignment: CDR1 LGHNA and CDR2 YSLEER. The CDR3 bases are TGCGCCAGCAGCCAAGATAGGACAGGGGCCTACGAGCAGTACTTC. Translating it yields CASSQDRTGAYEQYF.

The chain is built from TRBV14 and TRBJ1-2; D possibly corresponds to TRBD1 (5 bases). Trimming pared 4 bases from V and 4 bases from J, leaving 16 bases between. CDR1 is SGHDN and CDR2 is FVKESK in the germline V gene. CDR3 length equals 15 residues. CDR3 in amino acids: CASSLAGQGSYGYTF. CDR3 in DNA: TGTGCCAGCAGCCTTGCCGGGCAGGGAAGCTATGGCTACACCTTC.

The chain couples TRBV6-2 or TRBV6-3 to TRBJ2-7, with D uncertain. V lost 0 bases and J 0 bases, leaving 12 bases between the germline ends. CDR3 length equals 16 residues. CDR1 MNHEY and CDR2 SVGEGT come from the germline V gene. The DNA for the CDR3 is TGTGCCAGCAGTTACTCTAGAGCAGCGCTCTCCTACGAGCAGTACTTC. Translation: CASSYSRAALSYEQYF.

The chain employs TRBV7-2 and TRBJ2-2; the match to TRBD1 covers 9 bases. CDR3 length equals 15 residues. J was trimmed by 3 bases and V by 5 bases; bases with no gene match: 4. The germline V gene encodes CDR1 SGHTA and CDR2 FQGNSA. The CDR3 spells CASSHGTGHTGELFF. Written as DNA, the CDR3 is TGTGCCAGCAGCCATGGGACAGGGCACACCGGGGAGCTGTTTTTT.

The gene calls are TRBV19 and TRBJ2-6; TRBD1 is a possible D gene (5 bases). The CDR3 totals 17 residues. Germline V gene data show CDR1 as LNHDA and CDR2 as SQIVND (reference sequence). V was pared by 5 bases and J by 2 bases, with 16 bases between. CDR3 sequence reads: CASSPRQGLAGANVLTF. For the CDR3, the DNA is TGTGCCAGTAGTCCGAGGCAGGGTTTAGCTGGGGCCAACGTCCTGACTTTC.

V is TRBV4-2 and J is TRBJ2-3, with 12 bases matching TRBD2. Germline CDR1 LGHNA, CDR2 YNFKEQ. With V trimmed by 0 bases and J by 5 bases, 9 bases remained unmatched. The CDR3 is 18 residues long. The CDR3 DNA reads TGTGCCAGCAGCCAAGACCGCGGACTAGCGGGAAAGGGAGATACGCAGTATTTT. Translated: CASSQDRGLAGKGDTQYF.

V usage is TRBV24-1 and J usage is TRBJ2-7; 13 bases line up with TRBD2. The germline V gene encodes CDR1 KGHDR and CDR2 SFDVKD. The trim removed 3 bases at V and 4 bases at J, leaving 2 bases unmatched. This CDR3 region has 15 residues. CDR3 coding DNA: TGTGCCACCAGTGATGGGGGACTAGCGGGATACGAGCAGTACTTC. This sequence encodes CATSDGGLAGYEQYF.

This chain links TRBV3-1 (or the pseudogene TRBV3-2) with TRBJ2-5; a weak D match, TRBD2 (5 bases). V lost 1 base to trimming and J lost 3 bases, with 15 bases between them. The CDR3 consists of 16 residues. Germline V gene lookup returns CDR1 LGHDT and CDR2 YNNKEL (reference sequence). The CDR3 nucleotides are TGTGCCAGCAGCCAAGTGGGCGCTCCGGGGAAAGAGACCCAGTACTTC. Its translation is CASSQVGAPGKETQYF.

This clone is a singleton in its sample. The chain is built from TRBV29-1 and TRBJ1-1, with D unresolved. Trimming took 4 bases from V and 8 from J, leaving 20 bases between them. Germline V gene sequence: CDR1 SQVTM, CDR2 ANQGSEA. This CDR3 is built from 14 residues. The CDR3 loop is CSVAYSGIREEAFF. The CDR3 bases are TGCAGCGTTGCTTATAGCGGAATACGGGAAGAAGCTTTCTTT. Complete variable domain (other parts from reference TRBV29-1 and TRBJ1-1): SAVISQKPSRDICQRGTSLTIQCQVDSQVTMMFWYRQQPGQSLTLIATANQGSEATYESGFVIDKFPISRPNLTFSTLTVSNMSPEDSSIYLCSVAYSGIREEAFFGQGTRLTVV.

The rearrangement links TRBV24-1 to TRBJ2-1; D is undetermined. Germline loops: CDR1 KGHDR, CDR2 SFDVKD. This CDR3 spans 14 amino acids. The ends were cut back, 6 bases at V and 10 bases at J, with 18 bases in the middle. The CDR3 region has the DNA TGTGCCACCAGTTCCAATGAGGCGGTATGGGAGCAGTTCTTC. Protein: CATSSNEAVWEQFF.

The chain has TRBV7-2 and TRBJ2-2; 7 nucleotides agree with TRBD1. Germline lookup yields CDR1 SGHTA and CDR2 FQGNSA. V was pared by 3 bases and J by 5 bases, with 6 bases of the junction left unmatched. The CDR3 extends over 15 amino acids. CDR3 sequence: CASSFGPGGTGELFF. DNA for the CDR3: TGTGCCAGCAGCTTCGGTCCAGGGGGAACCGGGGAGCTGTTTTTT.